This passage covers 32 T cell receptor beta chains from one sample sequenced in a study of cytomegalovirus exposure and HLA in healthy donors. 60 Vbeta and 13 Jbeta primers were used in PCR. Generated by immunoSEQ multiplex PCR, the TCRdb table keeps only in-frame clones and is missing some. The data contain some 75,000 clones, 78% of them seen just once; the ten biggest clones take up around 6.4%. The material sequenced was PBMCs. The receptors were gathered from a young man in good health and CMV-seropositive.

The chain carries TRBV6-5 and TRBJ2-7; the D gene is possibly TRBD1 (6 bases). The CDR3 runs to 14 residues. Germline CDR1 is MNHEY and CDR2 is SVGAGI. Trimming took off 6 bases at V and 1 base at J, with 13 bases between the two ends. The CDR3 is CASRRQTGSYEQYF. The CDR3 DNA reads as TGTGCCAGCAGACGCCAGACAGGTTCCTACGAGCAGTACTTC.

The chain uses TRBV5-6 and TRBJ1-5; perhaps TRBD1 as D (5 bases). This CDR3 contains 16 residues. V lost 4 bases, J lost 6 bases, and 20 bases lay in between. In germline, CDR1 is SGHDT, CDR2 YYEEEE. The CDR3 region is CASSRAAGPPGQPQHF. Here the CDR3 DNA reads TGTGCCAGCAGCCGGGCCGCAGGGCCCCCCGGTCAGCCCCAGCATTTT.

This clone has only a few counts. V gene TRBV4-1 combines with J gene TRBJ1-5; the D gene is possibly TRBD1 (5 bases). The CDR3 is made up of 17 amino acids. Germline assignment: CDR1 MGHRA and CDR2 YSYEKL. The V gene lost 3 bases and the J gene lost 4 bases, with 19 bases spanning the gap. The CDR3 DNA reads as TGCGCCAGCAGCCACCCTCCGCAGGGTTTCGGGAATCAGCCCCAGCATTTT. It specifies CASSHPPQGFGNQPQHF.

CDR3 bases: TGTGCCAGCAGTTACGAGACTAGCGGGAGGACCGGGGAGCTGTTTTTT. It specifies CASSYETSGRTGELFF. The genes are TRBV6-5 and TRBJ2-2, with 13 bases identical to TRBD2. Trimming removed 2 bases from V and 5 bases from J; junction bases left unmatched: 2. The length of the CDR3 is 16 residues. In germline, CDR1 is MNHEY, CDR2 SVGAGI.

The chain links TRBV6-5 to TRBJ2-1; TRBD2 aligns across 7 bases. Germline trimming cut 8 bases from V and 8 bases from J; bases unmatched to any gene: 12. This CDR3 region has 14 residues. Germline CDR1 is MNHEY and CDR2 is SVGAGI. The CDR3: CASGRLAVRDEQFF. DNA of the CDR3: TGTGCCAGCGGGCGGCTAGCGGTGAGGGATGAGCAGTTCTTC.

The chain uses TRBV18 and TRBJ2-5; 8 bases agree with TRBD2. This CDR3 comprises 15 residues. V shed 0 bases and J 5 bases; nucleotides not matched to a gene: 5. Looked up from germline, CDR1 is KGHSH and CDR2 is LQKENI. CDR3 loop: CASSPPFAGGETQYF. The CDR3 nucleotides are TGTGCCAGCTCACCACCTTTTGCGGGAGGCGAGACCCAGTACTTC.

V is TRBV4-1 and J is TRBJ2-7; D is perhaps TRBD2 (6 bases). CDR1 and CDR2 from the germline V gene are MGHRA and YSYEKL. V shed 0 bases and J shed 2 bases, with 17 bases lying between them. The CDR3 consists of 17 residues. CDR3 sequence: CASSQDRAAGRAYEQYF. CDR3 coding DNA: TGCGCCAGCAGCCAAGATAGGGCGGCGGGAAGGGCCTACGAGCAGTACTTC.

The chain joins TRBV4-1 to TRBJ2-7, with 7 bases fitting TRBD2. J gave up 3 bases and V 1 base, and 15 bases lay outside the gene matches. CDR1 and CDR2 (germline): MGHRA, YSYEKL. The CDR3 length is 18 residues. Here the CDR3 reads CASSQVAGAIPLDYEQYF. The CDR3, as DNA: TGCGCCAGCAGCCAAGTGGCGGGAGCTATTCCTCTTGACTACGAGCAGTACTTC.

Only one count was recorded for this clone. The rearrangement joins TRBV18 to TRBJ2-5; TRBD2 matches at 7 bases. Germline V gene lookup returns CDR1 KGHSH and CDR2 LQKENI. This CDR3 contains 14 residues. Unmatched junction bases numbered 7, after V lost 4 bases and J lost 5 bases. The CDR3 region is CASSLSAGNETQYF. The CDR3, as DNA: TGTGCCAGCTCACTCTCAGCGGGGAATGAGACCCAGTACTTC.

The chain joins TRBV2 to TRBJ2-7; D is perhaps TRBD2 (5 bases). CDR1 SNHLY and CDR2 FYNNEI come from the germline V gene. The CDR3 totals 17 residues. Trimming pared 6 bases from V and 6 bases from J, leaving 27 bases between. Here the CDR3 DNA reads TGTGCCAGCAGAGCTACCCTTGGACTGCAAGGCTATGGCGAGCAGTACTTC. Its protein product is CASRATLGLQGYGEQYF. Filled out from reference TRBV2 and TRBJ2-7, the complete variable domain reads EPEVTQTPSHQVTQMGQEVILRCVPISNHLYFYWYRQILGQKVEFLVSFYNNEISEKSEIFDDQFSVERPDGSNFTLKIRSTKLEDSAMYFCASRATLGLQGYGEQYFGPGTRLTVT.

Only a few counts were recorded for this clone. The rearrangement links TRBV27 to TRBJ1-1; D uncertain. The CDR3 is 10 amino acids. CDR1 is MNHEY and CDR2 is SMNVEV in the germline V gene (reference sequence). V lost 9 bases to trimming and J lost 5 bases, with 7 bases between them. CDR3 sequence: CASGETEAFF. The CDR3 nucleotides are TGTGCCAGTGGAGAAACTGAAGCTTTCTTT.

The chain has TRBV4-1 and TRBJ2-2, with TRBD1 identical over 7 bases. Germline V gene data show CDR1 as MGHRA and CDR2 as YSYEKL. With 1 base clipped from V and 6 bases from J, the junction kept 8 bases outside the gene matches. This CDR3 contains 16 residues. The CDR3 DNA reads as TGCGCCAGCAGCCAAGCGACCCAGGGGGAGCCCGGGGAGCTGTTTTTT. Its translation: CASSQATQGEPGELFF.

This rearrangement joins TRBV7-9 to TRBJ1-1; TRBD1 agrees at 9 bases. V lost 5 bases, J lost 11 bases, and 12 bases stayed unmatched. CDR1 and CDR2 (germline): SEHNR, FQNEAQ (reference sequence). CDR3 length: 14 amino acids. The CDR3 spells CASSRIGTGLGAFF. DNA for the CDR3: TGTGCCAGCAGCAGAATCGGGACAGGGCTTGGGGCTTTCTTT.

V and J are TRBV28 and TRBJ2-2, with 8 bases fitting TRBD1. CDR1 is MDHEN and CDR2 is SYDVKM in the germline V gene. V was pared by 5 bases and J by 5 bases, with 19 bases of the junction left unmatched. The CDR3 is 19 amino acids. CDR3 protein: CASSQYNPTGGDGTGELFF. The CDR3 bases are TGTGCCAGCAGTCAATATAACCCTACAGGGGGAGATGGGACCGGGGAGCTGTTTTTT. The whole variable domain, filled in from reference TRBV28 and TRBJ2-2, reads DVKVTQSSRYLVKRTGEKVFLECVQDMDHENMFWYRQDPGLGLRLIYFSYDVKMKEKGDIPEGYSVSREKKERFSLILESASTNQTSMYLCASSQYNPTGGDGTGELFFGEGSRLTVL.

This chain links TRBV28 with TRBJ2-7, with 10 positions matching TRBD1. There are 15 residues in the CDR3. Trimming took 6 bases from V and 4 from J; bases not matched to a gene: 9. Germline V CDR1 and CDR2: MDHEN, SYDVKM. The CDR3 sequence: CASSLVGTGVYEQYF. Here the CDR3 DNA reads TGTGCCAGCAGCTTGGTTGGGACAGGGGTTTACGAGCAGTACTTC.

Here the CDR3 DNA reads TGCAGCGTTACTCCCCAGACAGGGCACTATGGCTACACCTTC. Its translation: CSVTPQTGHYGYTF. V and J are TRBV29-1 and TRBJ1-2, with 7 positions matching TRBD1. With V trimmed by 5 bases and J by 3 bases, 9 bases remained unmatched. CDR3 length equals 14 residues. Germline V gives CDR1 SQVTM, CDR2 ANQGSEA. Looking up the rest from reference TRBV29-1 and TRBJ1-2 gives the full variable domain: SAVISQKPSRDICQRGTSLTIQCQVDSQVTMMFWYRQQPGQSLTLIATANQGSEATYESGFVIDKFPISRPNLTFSTLTVSNMSPEDSSIYLCSVTPQTGHYGYTFGSGTRLTVV.

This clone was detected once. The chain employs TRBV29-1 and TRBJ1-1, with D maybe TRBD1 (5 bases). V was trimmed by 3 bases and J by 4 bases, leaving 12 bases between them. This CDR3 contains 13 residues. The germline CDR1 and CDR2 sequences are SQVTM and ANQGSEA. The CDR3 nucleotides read TGCAGCGTTGATACAGGAGGGGTCACTGAAGCTTTCTTT. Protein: CSVDTGGVTEAFF.

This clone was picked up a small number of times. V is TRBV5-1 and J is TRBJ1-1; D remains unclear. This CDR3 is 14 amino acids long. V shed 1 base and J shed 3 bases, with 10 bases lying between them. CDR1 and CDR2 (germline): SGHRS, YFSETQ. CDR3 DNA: TGCGCCAGCAGCTTGACAGCAGCAGACACTGAAGCTTTCTTT. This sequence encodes CASSLTAADTEAFF. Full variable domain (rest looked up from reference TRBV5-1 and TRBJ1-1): KAGVTQTPRYLIKTRGQQVTLSCSPISGHRSVSWYQQTPGQGLQFLFEYFSETQRNKGNFPGRFSGRQFSNSRSEMNVSTLELGDSALYLCASSLTAADTEAFFGQGTRLTVV.

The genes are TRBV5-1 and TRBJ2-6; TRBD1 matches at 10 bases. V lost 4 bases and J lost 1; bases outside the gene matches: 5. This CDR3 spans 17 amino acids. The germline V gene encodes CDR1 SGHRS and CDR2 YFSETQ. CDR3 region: CASSPDRGLSGANVLTF. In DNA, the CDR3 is TGCGCCAGCAGCCCTGACAGGGGGCTATCTGGGGCCAACGTCCTGACTTTC.

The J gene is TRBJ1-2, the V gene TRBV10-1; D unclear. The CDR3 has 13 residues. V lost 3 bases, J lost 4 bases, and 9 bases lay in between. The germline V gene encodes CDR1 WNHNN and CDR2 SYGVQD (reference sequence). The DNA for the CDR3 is TGCGCCAGCAGTGATAACATCGCCTATGGCTACACCTTC. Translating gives CASSDNIAYGYTF.

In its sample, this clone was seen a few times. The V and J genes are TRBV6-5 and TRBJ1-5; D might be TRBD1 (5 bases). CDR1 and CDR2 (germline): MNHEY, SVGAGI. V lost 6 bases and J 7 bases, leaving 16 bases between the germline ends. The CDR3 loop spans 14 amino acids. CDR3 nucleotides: TGTGCCAGCAGGACCGGGGGTAGGTTACAGCCCCAGCATTTT. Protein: CASRTGGRLQPQHF.

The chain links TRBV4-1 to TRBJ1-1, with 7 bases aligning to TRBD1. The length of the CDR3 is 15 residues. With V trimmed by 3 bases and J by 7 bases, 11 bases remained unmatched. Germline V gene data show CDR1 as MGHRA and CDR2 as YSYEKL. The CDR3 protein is CASSQTENRGLEAFF. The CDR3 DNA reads TGCGCCAGCAGCCAGACCGAGAACAGGGGACTTGAAGCTTTCTTT.

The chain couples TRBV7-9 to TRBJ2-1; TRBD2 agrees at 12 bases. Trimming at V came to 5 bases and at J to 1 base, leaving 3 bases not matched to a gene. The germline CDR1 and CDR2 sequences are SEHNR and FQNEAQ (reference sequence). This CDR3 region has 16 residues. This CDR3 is CASSQGLAGSYNEQFF. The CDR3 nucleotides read TGTGCCAGCAGCCAAGGACTAGCGGGATCCTACAATGAGCAGTTCTTC.

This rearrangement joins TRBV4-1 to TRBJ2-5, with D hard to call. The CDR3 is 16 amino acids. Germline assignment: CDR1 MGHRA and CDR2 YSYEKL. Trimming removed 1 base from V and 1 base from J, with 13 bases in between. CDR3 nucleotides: TGCGCCAGCAGCCAAGGGTTCAGTTTTACCCAAGAGACCCAGTACTTC. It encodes CASSQGFSFTQETQYF.

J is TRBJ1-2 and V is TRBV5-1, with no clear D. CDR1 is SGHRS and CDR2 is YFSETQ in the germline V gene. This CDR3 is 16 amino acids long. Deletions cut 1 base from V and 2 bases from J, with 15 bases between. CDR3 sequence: CASSLKSRFSNYGYTF. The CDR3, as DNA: TGCGCCAGCAGCTTGAAGTCCAGATTCTCAAACTATGGCTACACCTTC.

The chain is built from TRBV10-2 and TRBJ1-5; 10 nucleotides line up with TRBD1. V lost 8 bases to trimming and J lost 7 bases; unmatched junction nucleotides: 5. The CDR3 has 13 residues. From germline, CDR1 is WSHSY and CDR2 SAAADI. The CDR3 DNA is TGCGCCAGCGCGGGACAGGGGATGCAGCCCCAGCATTTT. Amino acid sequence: CASAGQGMQPQHF.

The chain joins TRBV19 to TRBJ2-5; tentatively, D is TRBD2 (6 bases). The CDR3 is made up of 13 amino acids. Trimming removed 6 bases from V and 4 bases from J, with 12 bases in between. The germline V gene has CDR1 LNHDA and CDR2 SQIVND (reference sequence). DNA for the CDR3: TGTGCCAGTAGCGGGAGAGGAGGAGAGACCCAGTACTTC. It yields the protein CASSGRGGETQYF.

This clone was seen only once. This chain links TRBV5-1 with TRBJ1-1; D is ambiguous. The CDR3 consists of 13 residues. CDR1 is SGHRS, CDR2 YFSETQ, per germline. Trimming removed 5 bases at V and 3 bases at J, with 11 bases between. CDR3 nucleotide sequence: TGCGCCAGCAGTGCCGGACTAGACACTGAAGCTTTCTTT. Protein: CASSAGLDTEAFF. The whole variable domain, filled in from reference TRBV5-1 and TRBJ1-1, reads KAGVTQTPRYLIKTRGQQVTLSCSPISGHRSVSWYQQTPGQGLQFLFEYFSETQRNKGNFPGRFSGRQFSNSRSEMNVSTLELGDSALYLCASSAGLDTEAFFGQGTRLTVV.

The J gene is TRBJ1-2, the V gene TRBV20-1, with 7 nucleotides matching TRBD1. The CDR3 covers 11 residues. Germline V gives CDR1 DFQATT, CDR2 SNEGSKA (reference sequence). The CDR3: CRPGQNYGYTF. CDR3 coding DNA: TGCAGACCGGGACAGAACTATGGCTACACCTTC.

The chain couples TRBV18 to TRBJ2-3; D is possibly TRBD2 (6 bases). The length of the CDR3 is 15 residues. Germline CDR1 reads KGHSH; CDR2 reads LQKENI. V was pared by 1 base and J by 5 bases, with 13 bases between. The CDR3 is CASSPLGAGRDTQYF. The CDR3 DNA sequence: TGTGCCAGCTCACCACTAGGGGCCGGGAGAGATACGCAGTATTTT. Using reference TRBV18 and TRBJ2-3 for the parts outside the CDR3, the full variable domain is NAGVMQNPRHLVRRRGQEARLRCSPMKGHSHVYWYRQLPEEGLKFMVYLQKENIIDESGMPKERFSAEFPKEGPSILRIQQVVRGDSAAYFCASSPLGAGRDTQYFGPGTRLTVL.

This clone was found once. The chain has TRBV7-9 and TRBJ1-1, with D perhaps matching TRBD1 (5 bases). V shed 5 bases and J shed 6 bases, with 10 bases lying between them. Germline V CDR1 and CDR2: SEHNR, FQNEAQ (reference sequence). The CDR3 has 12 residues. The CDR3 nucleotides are TGTGCCAGCAGCCCCGGGGGGGCTGAAGCTTTCTTT. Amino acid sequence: CASSPGGAEAFF.

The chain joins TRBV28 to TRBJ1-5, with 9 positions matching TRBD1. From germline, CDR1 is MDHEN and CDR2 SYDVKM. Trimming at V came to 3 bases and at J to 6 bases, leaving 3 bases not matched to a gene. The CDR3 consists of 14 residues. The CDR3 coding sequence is TGTGCCAGCAGTTTGGGACAGGGAAGTCAGCCCCAGCATTTT. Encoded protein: CASSLGQGSQPQHF. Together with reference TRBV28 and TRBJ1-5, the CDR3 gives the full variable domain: DVKVTQSSRYLVKRTGEKVFLECVQDMDHENMFWYRQDPGLGLRLIYFSYDVKMKEKGDIPEGYSVSREKKERFSLILESASTNQTSMYLCASSLGQGSQPQHFGDGTRLSIL.